Shown below are 31 T cell receptor beta chains from a single sample sequenced in a study of blood T cell repertoires in COVID-19. Assay used: immunoSEQ multiplex PCR; TCRdb lists only in-frame clones, some missing. The sample consists of about 72,000 clones, about nine tenths of them appearing once. The sequenced material came from peripheral blood. Receptors were obtained from a man in his 70s with active or convalescent COVID-19.

The rearrangement links TRBV7-2 to TRBJ2-3, with TRBD2 matching 13 bases. The CDR3 totals 15 residues. In germline, CDR1 is SGHTA, CDR2 FQGNSA. Trimming at V came to 2 bases and at J to 6 bases, leaving 2 bases not matched to a gene. This CDR3 reads CASSLRGLAGDTQYF. The CDR3 DNA reads as TGTGCCAGCAGCTTACGGGGACTAGCGGGGGATACGCAGTATTTT. Using reference TRBV7-2 and TRBJ2-3 for the parts outside the CDR3, the full variable domain is GAGVSQSPSNKVTEKGKDVELRCDPISGHTALYWYRQSLGQGLEFLIYFQGNSAPDKSGLPSDRFSAERTGGSVSTLTIQRTQQEDSAVYLCASSLRGLAGDTQYFGPGTRLTVL.

The CDR3 DNA follows: TGTGCCAGCAGCGTAACACAGCTCTATGGCTACACCTTC. Its protein is CASSVTQLYGYTF. The chain is built from TRBV9 and TRBJ1-2; D remains unclear. V was cut by 1 base and J by 4 bases, with 8 bases left in between. This CDR3 is built from 13 residues. CDR1 is SGDLS and CDR2 is YYNGEE in the germline V gene.

V usage is TRBV27 and J usage is TRBJ2-7; D gene ambiguous. CDR3 length equals 13 residues. Germline V gene data show CDR1 as MNHEY and CDR2 as SMNVEV (reference sequence). V was trimmed by 2 bases and J by 1 base, leaving 6 bases between them. The CDR3 coding sequence is TGTGCCAGCAGTTTACGCGGATCCTACGAGCAGTACTTC. Its translation: CASSLRGSYEQYF.

The rearrangement links TRBV20-1 to TRBJ1-2; possibly TRBD1 for D (5 bases). With 7 bases removed from V and 2 bases from J, the gap between germline ends came to 8 bases. The CDR3 covers 11 residues. CDR1 and CDR2 from the germline V gene are DFQATT and SNEGSKA (reference sequence). This CDR3 reads CSGGENYGYTF. CDR3 in DNA: TGCAGTGGGGGGGAAAACTATGGCTACACCTTC.

The sample holds one count of this clone. The chain links TRBV6-5 to TRBJ1-4; D perhaps matches TRBD1 (6 bases). The CDR3 loop spans 14 amino acids. V was clipped by 6 bases and J by 0 bases, with 8 bases between them. Germline V lookup: CDR1 MNHEY, CDR2 SVGAGI. The chain's CDR3 is CASSRGATNEKLFF. CDR3 in DNA: TGTGCCAGCAGCAGGGGAGCAACTAATGAAAAACTGTTTTTT.

CDR3 loop: CASSTQGNTEAFF. The CDR3 DNA sequence: TGTGCCAGCAGCACACAGGGGAACACTGAAGCTTTCTTT. This chain uses TRBV7-2 with TRBJ1-1; D possibly corresponds to TRBD1 (6 bases). V was clipped by 5 bases and J by 1 base, with 8 bases between them. This CDR3 is 13 amino acids long. The germline gives CDR1 SGHTA, CDR2 FQGNSA.

CDR3 residues: CASSYGQGGTWQYF. The DNA of the CDR3 is TGTGCCAGCAGTTACGGACAGGGGGGGACTTGGCAGTACTTC. The chain employs TRBV6-2 or TRBV6-3 and TRBJ2-7, with 10 bases matching TRBD1. V shed 2 bases and J 9 bases; nucleotides not matched to a gene: 7. The CDR3 has 14 amino acids. The V gene's germline CDR1 is MNHEY and CDR2 SVGEGT.

This sequence joins TRBV10-3 and TRBJ2-3, with 11 bases aligning to TRBD2. The V gene's germline CDR1 is ENHRY and CDR2 SYGVKD. The ends lost 8 bases at V and 5 bases at J; junction bases unmatched: 3. The CDR3 covers 13 residues. DNA for the CDR3: TGTGCCATCTTAGCGGGAGGGAGAGATACGCAGTATTTT. Amino acid sequence: CAILAGGRDTQYF.

The chain recombines TRBV19 with TRBJ1-5; D gene unclear. CDR1 is LNHDA, CDR2 SQIVND, per germline (reference sequence). The CDR3 spans 13 residues. Trimming pared 5 bases from V and 10 bases from J, leaving 15 bases between. In DNA, the CDR3 is TGTGCCAGTAGTCCGACGTCGGAGGGTCCCCAGCATTTT. Translated, it gives CASSPTSEGPQHF.

The J gene is TRBJ2-1, the V gene TRBV19; TRBD1 matches at 10 bases. Trimming removed 10 bases from V and 4 bases from J; junction bases left unmatched: 7. Germline-derived CDR1 and CDR2 are LNHDA and SQIVND (reference sequence). This CDR3 is 14 amino acids long. DNA of the CDR3: TGTGCCACCGGACAGGGGGACGATTACAATGAGCAGTTCTTC. Its translation is CATGQGDDYNEQFF.

The gene calls are TRBV5-1 and TRBJ2-3, with 8 bases fitting TRBD2. J lost 6 bases, V lost 0 bases, and 6 bases had no gene match. The CDR3 covers 15 residues. Germline assignment: CDR1 SGHRS and CDR2 YFSETQ. CDR3 sequence (DNA): TGCGCCAGCAGCTTGGGAGCGGGAGAAGGTGATACGCAGTATTTT. Its protein product is CASSLGAGEGDTQYF.

The chain links TRBV28 to TRBJ2-3, with D unclear. The germline V and J ends were trimmed by 7 bases and 4 bases, with 9 bases remaining between them. The germline CDR1 and CDR2 sequences are MDHEN and SYDVKM. The CDR3 spans 12 residues. The CDR3 region has the DNA TGTGCCAGCATCAAGCTTCCAGATACGCAGTATTTT. Protein product: CASIKLPDTQYF.

The CDR3 nucleotides are TGTGCCAAGCCGAACACTGAAGCTTTCTTT. Translated: CAKPNTEAFF. The J gene is TRBJ1-1, the V gene TRBV28; the D is unclear. Germline V gives CDR1 MDHEN, CDR2 SYDVKM. There are 10 residues in the CDR3. V was clipped by 10 bases and J by 1 base, with 4 bases between them.

This rearrangement joins TRBV5-4 to TRBJ2-1; TRBD1 aligns across 10 bases. The junction had 5 bases not matched to a gene; V was cut back by 4 bases and J by 4 bases. CDR1 is SGHNT and CDR2 is YYREEE in the germline V gene (reference sequence). The CDR3 is 15 residues long. In DNA, the CDR3 is TGTGCCAGCAGCCCGGGACAGGGGCCTTACAATGAGCAGTTCTTC. It translates to CASSPGQGPYNEQFF. Combining the CDR3 with reference TRBV5-4 and TRBJ2-1 gives the whole variable domain ETGVTQSPTHLIKTRGQQVTLRCSSQSGHNTVSWYQQALGQGPQFIFQYYREEENGRGNFPPRFSGLQFPNYSSELNVNALELDDSALYLCASSPGQGPYNEQFFGPGTRLTVL.

V usage is TRBV20-1 and J usage is TRBJ2-3; 15 nucleotides line up with TRBD2. Unmatched junction bases numbered 13, after V lost 5 bases and J lost 4 bases. This CDR3 spans 18 amino acids. CDR1 and CDR2 from the germline V gene are DFQATT and SNEGSKA (reference sequence). The CDR3 loop reads CSAGGLAGGPMGSDTQYF. CDR3 DNA sequence: TGCAGTGCTGGTGGACTAGCGGGAGGGCCGATGGGATCAGATACGCAGTATTTT.

The chain employs TRBV10-3 and TRBJ1-2, with D uncertain. Trimming shortened V by 0 bases and J by 8 bases, and 10 bases separated the two germline ends. The CDR3 length is 13 residues. CDR1 and CDR2 from the germline V gene are ENHRY and SYGVKD. Here the CDR3 reads CAISESRREGYTF. CDR3 bases: TGTGCCATCAGTGAGTCGAGGAGGGAGGGCTACACCTTC.

J is TRBJ2-5 and V is TRBV5-4, with D possibly being TRBD1 (6 bases). The CDR3 covers 15 residues. The V end lost 6 bases, the J end lost 3 bases, and 18 bases lay between the germline ends. The V gene's germline CDR1 is SGHNT and CDR2 YYREEE (reference sequence). CDR3 DNA sequence: TGTGCCAGCACCTCTCAGGCGAAGGGGGAAGAGACCCAGTACTTC. Its translation is CASTSQAKGEETQYF.

This clone was seen just once. The chain uses TRBV5-8 and TRBJ1-1; weak D call: TRBD1 (5 bases). This CDR3 has 14 amino acids. The V gene's germline CDR1 is SGHTS and CDR2 YDEGEE. V was clipped by 4 bases and J by 1 base, with 11 bases between them. The CDR3 nucleotides are TGTGCCAGCAGCCGACCGGGGGAGAACACTGAAGCTTTCTTT. It translates to CASSRPGENTEAFF.

The rearrangement links TRBV29-1 to TRBJ2-5, with 8 nucleotides matching TRBD1. The V segment lost 5 bases and the J segment 4 bases; nucleotides outside the gene matches: 3. This CDR3 region has 12 residues. CDR1 SQVTM and CDR2 ANQGSEA come from the germline V gene. The chain's CDR3 is CSVQGASETQYF. CDR3 coding DNA: TGCAGCGTTCAGGGGGCTTCAGAGACCCAGTACTTC.

This rearrangement joins TRBV19 to TRBJ1-1; tentatively, D is TRBD1 (6 bases). The CDR3 extends over 13 amino acids. CDR1 is LNHDA, CDR2 SQIVND, per germline (reference sequence). V dropped 4 bases and J dropped 5 bases, with 11 bases sitting between them. DNA of the CDR3: TGTGCCAGTAGTAAGTCAGGGGTGACTGAAGCTTTCTTT. The encoded protein is CASSKSGVTEAFF.

The chain couples TRBV19 to TRBJ1-5; D remains ambiguous. V gave up 2 bases and J gave up 6 bases, with 5 bases separating them. This CDR3 has 12 residues. The germline V gene has CDR1 LNHDA and CDR2 SQIVND (reference sequence). DNA for the CDR3: TGTGCCAGTAGTATAAGCGCTCAGCCCCAGCATTTT. This sequence encodes CASSISAQPQHF.

Only a few counts were recorded for this clone. The chain links TRBV18 to TRBJ1-4, with TRBD1 matching 8 bases. Germline lookup yields CDR1 KGHSH and CDR2 LQKENI. The J segment lost 9 bases and the V segment lost 3 bases, leaving 9 bases of the junction unmatched. The CDR3 contains 15 residues. Here the CDR3 reads CASSPAGTGSKKLFF. In DNA form, the CDR3 reads TGTGCCAGCTCACCCGCCGGGACAGGCAGCAAAAAACTGTTTTTT.

This clone was picked up one time. This chain uses TRBV5-1 with TRBJ1-1, with D possibly being TRBD1 (6 bases). V was clipped by 5 bases and J by 1 base, with 18 bases between them. This CDR3 has 16 residues. Germline V gene sequence: CDR1 SGHRS, CDR2 YFSETQ. CDR3 in DNA: TGCGCCAGCAGTCCCGGGACGACAGGCGCGAACACTGAAGCTTTCTTT. Amino acid sequence: CASSPGTTGANTEAFF.

V and J are TRBV6-5 and TRBJ2-3; TRBD1 might be the D (5 bases). The V and J ends lost 6 bases and 3 bases respectively, with 16 bases between them. The germline V gene has CDR1 MNHEY and CDR2 SVGAGI. The CDR3 runs 15 residues. CDR3 sequence reads: CASSHQGVLTDTQYF. The CDR3 DNA reads as TGTGCCAGCAGCCACCAGGGTGTTTTAACAGATACGCAGTATTTT.

CDR3 in amino acids: CASSRGTGLGYGYTF. The CDR3 coding sequence is TGTGCCAGCAGCCGCGGGACAGGGCTCGGCTATGGCTACACCTTC. The chain couples TRBV14 to TRBJ1-2; 9 positions match TRBD1. The V segment lost 4 bases and the J segment 4 bases; nucleotides outside the gene matches: 7. CDR3 size: 15 residues. In germline, CDR1 is SGHDN, CDR2 FVKESK. Supplemented by reference TRBV14 and TRBJ1-2, the full variable domain reads EAGVTQFPSHSVIEKGQTVTLRCDPISGHDNLYWYRRVMGKEIKFLLHFVKESKQDESGMPNNRFLAERTGGTYSTLKVQPAELEDSGVYFCASSRGTGLGYGYTFGSGTRLTVV.

The CDR3 nucleotides read TGCGCCAGCACCCTTGGAGGGTCGGCGTCGGATACGCAGTATTTT. It is translated as CASTLGGSASDTQYF. This chain uses TRBV5-1 with TRBJ2-3; D possibly corresponds to TRBD2 (6 bases). Trimming removed 6 bases from V and 6 bases from J, with 20 bases in between. The germline V gene encodes CDR1 SGHRS and CDR2 YFSETQ. This CDR3 is 15 amino acids long.

This chain joins TRBV3-1 (or the pseudogene TRBV3-2) and TRBJ2-7; D remains ambiguous. Germline V gene data show CDR1 as LGHDT and CDR2 as YNNKEL (reference sequence). Trimming stripped 0 bases from V and 1 base from J, with 10 bases between. The CDR3 has 15 residues. CDR3 protein: CASSQDSSNSYEQYF. CDR3 sequence (DNA): TGTGCCAGCAGCCAAGATTCAAGCAATTCCTACGAGCAGTACTTC.

This sequence joins TRBV7-6 and TRBJ2-7; 9 bases line up with TRBD2. Germline values: CDR1 SGHVS, CDR2 FNYEAQ. With 1 base clipped from V and 5 bases from J, the junction kept 6 bases outside the gene matches. This CDR3 has 15 residues. As DNA, the CDR3 is TGTGCCAGCAGCTTAGGAGTAGCGGGAGTGAACGAGCAGTACTTC. Encoded protein: CASSLGVAGVNEQYF.

The chain is built from TRBV6-5 and TRBJ2-1; perhaps TRBD2 as D (6 bases). CDR1 is MNHEY, CDR2 SVGAGI, per germline. Between the trimmed V and J ends, which lost 6 bases and 9 bases, there was a span of 12 bases. The CDR3 loop spans 12 amino acids. The CDR3 DNA follows: TGTGCCAGCAGACTACTAGCTGGTGAGCAGTTCTTC. Translating gives CASRLLAGEQFF.

V and J are TRBV5-1 and TRBJ2-3, with D tentatively TRBD1 (7 bases). V lost 3 bases and J lost 2, with 19 bases in between. Germline V gene data show CDR1 as SGHRS and CDR2 as YFSETQ. The CDR3 is made up of 17 amino acids. CDR3 in amino acids: CASSSTGVGGTTDTQYF. Written as DNA, the CDR3 is TGCGCCAGCAGCTCTACAGGGGTGGGAGGCACCACAGATACGCAGTATTTT.

The genes are TRBV19 and TRBJ2-3, with TRBD2 identical over 7 bases. The CDR3 has 16 residues. CDR1 is LNHDA and CDR2 is SQIVND in the germline V gene (reference sequence). Germline trimming cut 0 bases from V and 1 base from J; bases unmatched to any gene: 4. The CDR3 loop is CASSIESSGGTDTQYF. The CDR3 bases are TGTGCCAGTAGTATAGAATCTAGCGGAGGCACAGATACGCAGTATTTT.